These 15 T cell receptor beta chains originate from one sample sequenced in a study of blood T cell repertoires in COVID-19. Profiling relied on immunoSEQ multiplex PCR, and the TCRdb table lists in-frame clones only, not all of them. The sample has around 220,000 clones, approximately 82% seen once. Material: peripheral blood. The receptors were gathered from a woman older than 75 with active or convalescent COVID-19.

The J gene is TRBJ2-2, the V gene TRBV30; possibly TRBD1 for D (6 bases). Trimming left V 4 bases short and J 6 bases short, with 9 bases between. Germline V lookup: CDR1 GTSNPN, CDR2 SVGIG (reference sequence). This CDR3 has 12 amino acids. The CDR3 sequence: CAWNRVPGELFF. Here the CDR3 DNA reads TGTGCCTGGAACAGGGTTCCCGGGGAGCTGTTTTTT.

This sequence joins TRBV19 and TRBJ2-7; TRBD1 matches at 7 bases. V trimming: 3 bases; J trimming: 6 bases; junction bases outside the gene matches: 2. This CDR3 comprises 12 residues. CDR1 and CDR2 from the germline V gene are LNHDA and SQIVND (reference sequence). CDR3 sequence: CASSIGTAEQYF. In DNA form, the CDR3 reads TGTGCCAGTAGTATCGGGACAGCCGAGCAGTACTTC.

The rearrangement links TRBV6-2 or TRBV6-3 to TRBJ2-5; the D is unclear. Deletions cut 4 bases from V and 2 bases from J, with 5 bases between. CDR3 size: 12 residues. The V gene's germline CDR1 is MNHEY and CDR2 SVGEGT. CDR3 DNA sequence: TGTGCCAGCAGTTTCACACAAGAGACCCAGTACTTC. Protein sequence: CASSFTQETQYF.

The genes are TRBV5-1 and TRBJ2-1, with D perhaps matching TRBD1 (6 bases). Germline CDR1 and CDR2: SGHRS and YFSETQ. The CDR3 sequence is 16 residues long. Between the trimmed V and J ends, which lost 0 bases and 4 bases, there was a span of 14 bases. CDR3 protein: CASSLAWGQGYNEQFF. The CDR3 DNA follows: TGCGCCAGCAGCTTGGCCTGGGGGCAGGGATACAATGAGCAGTTCTTC.

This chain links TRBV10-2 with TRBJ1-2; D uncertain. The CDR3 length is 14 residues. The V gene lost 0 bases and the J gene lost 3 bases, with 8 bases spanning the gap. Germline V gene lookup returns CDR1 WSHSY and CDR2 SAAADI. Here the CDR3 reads CASSESPSDYGYTF. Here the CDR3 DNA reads TGCGCCAGCAGTGAGTCCCCTAGTGACTATGGCTACACCTTC.

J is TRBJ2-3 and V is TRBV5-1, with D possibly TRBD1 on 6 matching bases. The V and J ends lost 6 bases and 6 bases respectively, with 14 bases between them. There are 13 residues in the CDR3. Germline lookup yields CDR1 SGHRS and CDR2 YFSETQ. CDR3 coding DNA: TGCGCCAGCACCTACCTAGACAGGGATACGCAGTATTTT. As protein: CASTYLDRDTQYF.

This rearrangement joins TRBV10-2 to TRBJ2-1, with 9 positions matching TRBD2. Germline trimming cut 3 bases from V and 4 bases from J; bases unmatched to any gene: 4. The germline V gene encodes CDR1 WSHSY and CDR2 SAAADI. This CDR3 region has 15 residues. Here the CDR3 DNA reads TGCGCCAGCAGTGAACCGGGACTAGCTTACAATGAGCAGTTCTTC. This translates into CASSEPGLAYNEQFF.

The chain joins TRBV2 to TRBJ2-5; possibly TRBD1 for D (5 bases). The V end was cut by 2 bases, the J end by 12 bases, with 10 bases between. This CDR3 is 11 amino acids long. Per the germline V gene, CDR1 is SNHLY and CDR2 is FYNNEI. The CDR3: CASSERTKEYF. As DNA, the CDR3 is TGTGCCAGCAGTGAAAGGACAAAGGAGTACTTC.

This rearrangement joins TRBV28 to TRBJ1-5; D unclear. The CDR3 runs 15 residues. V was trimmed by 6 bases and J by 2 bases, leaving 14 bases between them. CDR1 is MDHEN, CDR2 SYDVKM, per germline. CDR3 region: CASRSSGFGNQPQHF. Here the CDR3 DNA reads TGTGCCAGCAGGTCCTCGGGTTTTGGCAATCAGCCCCAGCATTTT.

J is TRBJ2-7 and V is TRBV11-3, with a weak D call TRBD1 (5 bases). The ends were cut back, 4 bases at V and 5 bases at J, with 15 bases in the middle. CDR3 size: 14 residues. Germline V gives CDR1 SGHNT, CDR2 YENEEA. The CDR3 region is CASSSTSQGNEQYF. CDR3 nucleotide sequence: TGTGCCAGCAGCTCCACGTCCCAGGGTAACGAGCAGTACTTC.

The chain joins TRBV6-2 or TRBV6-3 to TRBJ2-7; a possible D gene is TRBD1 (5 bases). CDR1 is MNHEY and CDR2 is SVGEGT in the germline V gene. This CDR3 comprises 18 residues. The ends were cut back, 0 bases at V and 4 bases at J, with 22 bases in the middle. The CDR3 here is CASSYSRSRAGLRYEQYF. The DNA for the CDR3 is TGTGCCAGCAGTTACTCGAGGAGTAGGGCAGGGCTCAGGTACGAGCAGTACTTC.

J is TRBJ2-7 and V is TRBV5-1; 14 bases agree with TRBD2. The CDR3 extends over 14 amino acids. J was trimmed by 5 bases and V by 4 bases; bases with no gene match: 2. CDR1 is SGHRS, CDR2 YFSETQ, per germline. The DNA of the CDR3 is TGCGCCAGCAGCCGGGGACTAGCGGGGGACGAGCAGTACTTC. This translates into CASSRGLAGDEQYF.

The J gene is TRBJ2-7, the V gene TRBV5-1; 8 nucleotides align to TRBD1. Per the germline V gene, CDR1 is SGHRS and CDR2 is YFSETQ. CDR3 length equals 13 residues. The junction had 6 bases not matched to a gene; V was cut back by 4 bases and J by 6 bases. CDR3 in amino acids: CASSQDRAGEQYF. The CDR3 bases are TGCGCCAGCAGCCAGGACAGGGCTGGCGAGCAGTACTTC.

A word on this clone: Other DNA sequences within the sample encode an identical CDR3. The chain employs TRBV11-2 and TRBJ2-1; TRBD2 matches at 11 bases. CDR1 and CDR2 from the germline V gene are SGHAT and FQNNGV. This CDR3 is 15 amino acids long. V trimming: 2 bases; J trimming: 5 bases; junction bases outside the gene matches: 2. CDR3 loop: CASSLTSGGDNEQFF. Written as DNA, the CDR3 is TGTGCCAGCAGCTTAACTAGCGGGGGAGACAATGAGCAGTTCTTC.

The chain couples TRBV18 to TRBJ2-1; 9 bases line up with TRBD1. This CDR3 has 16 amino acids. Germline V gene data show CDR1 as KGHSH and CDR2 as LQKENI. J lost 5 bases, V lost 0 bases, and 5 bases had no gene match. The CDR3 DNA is TGTGCCAGCTCACCACCGCGGGACAGGGCGAACAATGAGCAGTTCTTC. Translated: CASSPPRDRANNEQFF.